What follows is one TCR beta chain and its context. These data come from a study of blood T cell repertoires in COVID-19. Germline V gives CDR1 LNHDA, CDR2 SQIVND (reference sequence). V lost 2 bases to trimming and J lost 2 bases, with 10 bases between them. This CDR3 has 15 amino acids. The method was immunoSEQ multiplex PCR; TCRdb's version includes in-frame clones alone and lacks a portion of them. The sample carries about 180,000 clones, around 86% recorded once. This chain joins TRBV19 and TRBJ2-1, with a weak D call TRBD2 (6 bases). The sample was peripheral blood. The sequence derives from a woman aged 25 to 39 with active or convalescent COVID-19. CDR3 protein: CASSISGGTYNEQFF. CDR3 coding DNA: TGTGCCAGTAGTATAAGCGGAGGGACCTACAATGAGCAGTTCTTC.